This T cell receptor (beta chain) originates from a study of T cell clonality in common variable immunodeficiency. Produced via immunoSEQ multiplex PCR; TCRdb's table is partial and in-frame only. Altogether about 52,000 clones were found in the sample, and no singletons occur. This CDR3 contains 16 residues. The germline gives CDR1 MNHEY, CDR2 SVGEGT. Trimming cost V 6 bases and J 0 bases, with 15 bases left between them. Most patients and controls had Caucasian heritage. This clone was seen many times. The observed sequence ends 3 residues before the CDR3 terminus, with the missing tail filled in from the germline J gene.

The receptor comes from a person aged 18 to 75 in good health. The sequencing input was peripheral blood mononuclear cells. The V and J genes are TRBV6-2 or TRBV6-3 and TRBJ2-1; D perhaps matches TRBD1 (6 bases). CDR3 DNA, as far as it was read: TGTGCCAGCAGCAACGACAGGCCTAGCTCCTACAATGAG. Translated, it gives CASSNDRPSSYNE. The whole CDR3 sequence reads CASSNDRPSSYNEQFF.